This T cell receptor (beta chain) was sequenced for a study of shared clonotypes between healthy human individuals. Study findings and constraints: Some clonotypes were shared by all four sorted-subset donors, while others were not shared. The non-shared ones had lower generation probabilities than the shared ones. Naive subsets typically showed greater estimated richness than memory subsets.

Naive-designated CD8 cells lacked CD45RO, were positively enriched for CCR7, and omitted terminally differentiated effector memory CD45RA+ cells. All participating donors were Caucasian adults from Nashville, Tennessee. Produced via immunoSEQ multiplex PCR; TCRdb's table is partial and in-frame only. This repertoire shows 550,000 to 600,000 clones, about 98% found once; its top ten account for 0.25% to 0.35%. Worth noting for this clone: The antigen remains undetermined. This same CDR3 is encoded by further DNA sequences in the sample.

Per the germline V gene, CDR1 is MDHEN and CDR2 is SYDVKM. The CDR3 loop spans 12 amino acids. V was clipped by 5 bases and J by 2 bases, with 7 bases between them. This receptor was taken from a man aged 30 to 45 in good health. This chain links TRBV28 with TRBJ2-7; no definite D call. Material: naive CD8+ T cells sorted from blood. The CDR3 here is CASSTSTYEQYF. The CDR3 nucleotides read TGTGCCAGCAGTACATCGACCTACGAGCAGTACTTC.